Following are 17 T cell receptor beta chains from one sample sequenced in a study of blood T cells in healthy people across ages. Through a sample-barcoded 5' primer and a J-beta primer mix, a second PCR was run for roughly 7 to 12 cycles. One entry per CDR3 protein results from TCRdb running MiXCR on the 5' RACE reads. The sample has 710,000 or so distinct CDR3 sequences; about 20% are singletons. Sequenced: blood. The receptor source for this set is a man in his sixties or seventies in good health.

This chain links TRBV20-1 with TRBJ2-5; 9 positions match TRBD2. The CDR3 loop spans 14 amino acids. Trimming took 6 bases from V and 5 from J; bases not matched to a gene: 10. The germline V gene has CDR1 DFQATT and CDR2 SNEGSKA (reference sequence). The CDR3 loop reads CSADGTSKGETQYF. The DNA of the CDR3 is TGCAGTGCCGACGGGACTAGCAAGGGGGAGACCCAGTACTTC.

The count of this clonotype is one. Compared with germline, one end of the junction differs, possibly owing to a read error. The rearrangement uses TRBV27 and TRBJ1-4; 9 bases are shared with TRBD1. The germline CDR1 and CDR2 sequences are MNHEY and SMNVEV (reference sequence). The CDR3 loop spans 12 amino acids. The CDR3 loop is CASSGPGTGWIF. The CDR3 DNA sequence: TGTGCCAGCAGTGGTCCCGGGACAGGGTGGATTTTT.

The chain carries TRBV2 and TRBJ2-7; the match to TRBD1 covers 9 bases. Germline V gene data show CDR1 as SNHLY and CDR2 as FYNNEI. J gave up 6 bases and V 6 bases, and 12 bases lay outside the gene matches. The CDR3 length is 15 residues. This CDR3 is CASRAAGTGRSEQYF. The CDR3 DNA reads as TGTGCCAGCAGGGCAGCAGGGACAGGGAGATCCGAGCAGTACTTC.

The table lists this clonotype with many counts. The rearrangement links TRBV28 to TRBJ2-7; TRBD2 is a possible D gene (6 bases). The CDR3 is made up of 13 amino acids. Germline lookup yields CDR1 MDHEN and CDR2 SYDVKM. Trimming took 7 bases from V and 0 from J, leaving 10 bases between them. The DNA for the CDR3 is TGTGCCAGCACATTGGGACTCTCCTACGAGCAGTACTTC. It encodes CASTLGLSYEQYF. The variable domain in full, completed from reference TRBV28 and TRBJ2-7, reads DVKVTQSSRYLVKRTGEKVFLECVQDMDHENMFWYRQDPGLGLRLIYFSYDVKMKEKGDIPEGYSVSREKKERFSLILESASTNQTSMYLCASTLGLSYEQYFGPGTRLTVT.

The chain employs TRBV7-7 and TRBJ2-3, with 13 nucleotides matching TRBD2. V shed 4 bases, J shed 0 bases, and the junction held 7 bases outside the gene matches. The CDR3 loop spans 18 amino acids. The germline gives CDR1 SSHAT, CDR2 FNYEAQ (reference sequence). This CDR3 reads CASSWGLAGPGSTDTQYF. CDR3 DNA: TGTGCCAGCAGCTGGGGACTAGCGGGGCCAGGGAGCACAGATACGCAGTATTTT. Based on the CDR3 plus reference TRBV7-7 and TRBJ2-3, the full variable domain is GAGVSQSPRYKVTKRGQDVTLRCDPISSHATLYWYQQALGQGPEFLTYFNYEAQPDKSGLPSDRFSAERPEGSISTLTIQRTEQRDSAMYRCASSWGLAGPGSTDTQYFGPGTRLTVL.

This clonotype was observed at least ten times. The V and J genes are TRBV25-1 and TRBJ2-3; maybe TRBD1 (6 bases). Germline V gene data show CDR1 as MGHDK and CDR2 as SYGVNS. CDR3 length: 13 residues. Trimming shortened V by 6 bases and J by 1 base, and 8 bases separated the two germline ends. The CDR3 spells CASSKGGTDTQYF. The CDR3 nucleotides are TGTGCCAGCAGCAAGGGGGGCACAGATACGCAGTATTTT. Full variable domain (missing parts from reference TRBV25-1 and TRBJ2-3): EADIYQTPRYLVIGTGKKITLECSQTMGHDKMYWYQQDPGMELHLIHYSYGVNSTEKGDLSSESTVSRIRTEHFPLTLESARPSHTSQYLCASSKGGTDTQYFGPGTRLTVL.

The J gene is TRBJ1-3, the V gene TRBV3-1, with unresolved D. V lost 1 base and J lost 4, with 8 bases in between. CDR3 length equals 14 residues. Per germline, CDR1 LGHDT and CDR2 YNNKEL (reference sequence). Written as DNA, the CDR3 is TGTGCCAGCAGCCAAGCGGGAGCCGGAAACACCATATATTTT. It encodes CASSQAGAGNTIYF.

This clonotype was counted ten times or more. The V and J genes are TRBV27 and TRBJ2-3; D may be TRBD1 (6 bases). Germline assignment: CDR1 MNHEY and CDR2 SMNVEV (reference sequence). Trimming left V 4 bases short and J 6 bases short, with 29 bases between. This CDR3 is built from 19 residues. CDR3 residues: CASSSRPQGFGTPRDTQYF. The CDR3 DNA reads TGTGCCAGCAGTTCACGTCCACAGGGATTCGGGACCCCCCGTGATACGCAGTATTTT.

This clonotype was recorded at least ten times. The chain uses TRBV7-2 and TRBJ2-3; no reliable D call. Per germline, CDR1 SGHTA and CDR2 FQGNSA. The CDR3 covers 16 residues. Deletions cut 4 bases from V and 0 bases from J, with 14 bases between. The CDR3 nucleotides are TGTGCCAGCAGCTCTCTACCGGGTCCTAGCACAGATACGCAGTATTTT. Translated: CASSSLPGPSTDTQYF.

The gene calls are TRBV3-1 and TRBJ2-1; 15 bases are shared with TRBD2. The CDR3 runs to 19 residues. V trimming: 2 bases; J trimming: 6 bases; junction bases outside the gene matches: 11. Germline CDR1 is LGHDT and CDR2 is YNNKEL (reference sequence). The CDR3 region is CASSQPGGLAGGDFNEQFF. The DNA for the CDR3 is TGTGCCAGCAGCCAACCCGGAGGACTAGCGGGAGGGGATTTCAATGAGCAGTTCTTC.

This chain connects TRBV6-2 or TRBV6-3 to TRBJ2-4; D gene uncertain. V was trimmed by 1 base and J by 2 bases, leaving 6 bases between them. CDR3 length: 14 amino acids. Per the germline V gene, CDR1 is MNHEY and CDR2 is SVGEGT. The CDR3 protein is CASSYLGSKNIQYF. CDR3 nucleotide sequence: TGTGCCAGCAGTTACTTAGGATCCAAAAACATTCAGTACTTC.

In this sample, this clonotype turned up a few times. The chain recombines TRBV6-6 with TRBJ1-1, with TRBD1 matching over 9 bases. The CDR3 is 14 residues long. Germline V CDR1 and CDR2: MNHNY, SVGAGI (reference sequence). With 5 bases clipped from V and 6 bases from J, the junction kept 7 bases outside the gene matches. This CDR3 reads CASSPGTGWSEAFF. The CDR3 nucleotides read TGTGCCAGCAGTCCCGGGACAGGGTGGTCTGAAGCTTTCTTT.

The V and J genes are TRBV9 and TRBJ2-2; no definite D call. This CDR3 region has 14 residues. Germline CDR1 reads SGDLS; CDR2 reads YYNGEE. With 6 bases removed from V and 0 bases from J, the gap between germline ends came to 9 bases. The CDR3 loop is CASKESANTGELFF. CDR3 bases: TGTGCCAGCAAGGAGTCTGCGAACACCGGGGAGCTGTTTTTT.

This sequence joins TRBV20-1 and TRBJ2-5; D possibly matches TRBD1 or TRBD2 (5 bases each). The CDR3 is made up of 11 amino acids. Per germline, CDR1 DFQATT and CDR2 SNEGSKA (reference sequence). The V gene lost 6 bases and the J gene lost 6 bases, with 11 bases spanning the gap. The CDR3 region is CSALTGQTQYF. The CDR3 bases are TGCAGTGCCCTGACGGGACAGACCCAGTACTTC.

This clonotype was recorded a few times. The J gene is TRBJ1-4, the V gene TRBV6-5, with 7 nucleotides matching TRBD1. The CDR3 length is 17 residues. With 0 bases clipped from V and 5 bases from J, the junction kept 9 bases outside the gene matches. CDR1 and CDR2 from the germline V gene are MNHEY and SVGAGI. CDR3 protein: CASSYSRLARGNEKLFF. CDR3 nucleotides: TGTGCCAGCAGTTACTCGAGATTAGCCAGGGGGAATGAAAAACTGTTTTTT.

This clonotype has a handful of counts. This chain links TRBV27 with TRBJ2-2; D possibly matches TRBD1 or TRBD2 (6 bases each). This CDR3 is 17 amino acids long. Trimming shortened V by 7 bases and J by 4 bases, and 22 bases separated the two germline ends. Germline CDR1 is MNHEY and CDR2 is SMNVEV (reference sequence). Here the CDR3 reads CASTLGWGAGRTGELFF. The DNA of the CDR3 is TGTGCCAGCACCCTTGGCTGGGGGGCAGGGCGCACCGGGGAGCTGTTTTTT.

With regard to this clonotype: At one boundary the junction diverges from the germline segment, which might be a read error. This chain joins TRBV7-7 and TRBJ2-5; D call uncertain. Germline V lookup: CDR1 SSHAT, CDR2 FNYEAQ (reference sequence). There are 14 residues in the CDR3. The CDR3 DNA reads as TGTGCCAGCAGCCCACACTCGGGCCAAGGGACCCAGTACTTC. Amino acid sequence: CASSPHSGQGTQYF.